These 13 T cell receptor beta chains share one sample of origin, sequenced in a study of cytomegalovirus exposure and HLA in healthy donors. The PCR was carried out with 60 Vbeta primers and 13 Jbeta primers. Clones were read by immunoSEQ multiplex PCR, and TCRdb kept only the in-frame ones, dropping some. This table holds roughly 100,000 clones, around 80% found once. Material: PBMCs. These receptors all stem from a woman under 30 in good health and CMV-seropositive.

The CDR3 DNA follows: TGTGCCACCAGGGGACAGGGGCAAACTGAAGCTTTCTTT. Its translation is CATRGQGQTEAFF. This sequence joins TRBV2 and TRBJ1-1, with 10 bases identical to TRBD1. The germline gives CDR1 SNHLY, CDR2 FYNNEI. The junction had 7 bases not matched to a gene; V was cut back by 10 bases and J by 5 bases. The CDR3 contains 13 residues.

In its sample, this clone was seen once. CDR3 sequence (DNA): TGTGCCACTTTGGACAGGGCTTACGAGCAGTACTTC. Translated, it gives CATLDRAYEQYF. V usage is TRBV6-1 and J usage is TRBJ2-7; 8 bases map to TRBD1. The CDR3 is made up of 12 amino acids. Germline lookup yields CDR1 MNHNS and CDR2 SASEGT. Trimming cost V 10 bases and J 4 bases; bases outside gene matches: 6.

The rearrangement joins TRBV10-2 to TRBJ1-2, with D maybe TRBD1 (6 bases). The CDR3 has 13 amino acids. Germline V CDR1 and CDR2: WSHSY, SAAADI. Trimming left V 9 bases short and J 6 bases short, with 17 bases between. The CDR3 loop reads CASSRDTEDGYTF. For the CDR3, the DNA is TGCGCCAGTTCCCGGGACACTGAGGATGGCTACACCTTC.

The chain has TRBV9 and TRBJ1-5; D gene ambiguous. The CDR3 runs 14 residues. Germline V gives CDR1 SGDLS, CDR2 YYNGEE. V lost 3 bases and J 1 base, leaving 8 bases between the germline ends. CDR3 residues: CASSAGLSNQPQHF. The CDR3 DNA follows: TGTGCCAGCAGCGCAGGACTGAGCAATCAGCCCCAGCATTTT.

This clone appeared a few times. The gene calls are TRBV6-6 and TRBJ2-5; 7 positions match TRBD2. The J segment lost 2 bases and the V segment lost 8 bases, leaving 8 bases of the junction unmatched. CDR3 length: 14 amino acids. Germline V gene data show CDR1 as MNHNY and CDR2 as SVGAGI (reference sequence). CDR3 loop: CASARDYPQETQYF. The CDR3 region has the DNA TGTGCCAGCGCCAGGGACTACCCTCAAGAGACCCAGTACTTC.

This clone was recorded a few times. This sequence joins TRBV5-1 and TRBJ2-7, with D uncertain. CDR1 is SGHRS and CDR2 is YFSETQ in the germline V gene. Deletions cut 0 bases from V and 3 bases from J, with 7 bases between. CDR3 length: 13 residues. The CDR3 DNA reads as TGCGCCAGCAGCTTGGGTGTCAACTACGAGCAGTACTTC. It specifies CASSLGVNYEQYF.

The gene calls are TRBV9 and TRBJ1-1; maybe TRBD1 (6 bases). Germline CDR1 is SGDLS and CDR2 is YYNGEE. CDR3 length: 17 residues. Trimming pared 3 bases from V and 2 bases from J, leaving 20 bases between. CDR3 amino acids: CASSGDPHGTPNTEAFF. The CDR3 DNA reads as TGTGCCAGCAGCGGGGACCCCCACGGGACACCTAACACTGAAGCTTTCTTT.

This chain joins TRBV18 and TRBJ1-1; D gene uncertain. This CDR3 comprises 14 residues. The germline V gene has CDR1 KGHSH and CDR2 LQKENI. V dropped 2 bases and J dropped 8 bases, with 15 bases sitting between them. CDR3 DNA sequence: TGTGCCAGCTCACCAAGTAGCACCTTACACGAAGCTTTCTTT. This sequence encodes CASSPSSTLHEAFF.

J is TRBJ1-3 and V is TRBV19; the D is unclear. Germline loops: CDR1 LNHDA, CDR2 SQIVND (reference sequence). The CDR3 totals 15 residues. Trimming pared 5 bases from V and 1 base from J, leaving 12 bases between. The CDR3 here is CASSPGFSSGNTIYF. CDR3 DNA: TGTGCCAGTAGTCCGGGTTTCTCATCTGGAAACACCATATATTTT.

The DNA of the CDR3 is TGTGCCAGTAGGCTAGCAGGGGGCACGGAGACCCAGTACTTC. The encoded protein is CASRLAGGTETQYF. V usage is TRBV19 and J usage is TRBJ2-5; TRBD1 matches at 8 bases. J lost 5 bases, V lost 6 bases, and 8 bases had no gene match. The germline V gene has CDR1 LNHDA and CDR2 SQIVND (reference sequence). CDR3 length: 14 residues.

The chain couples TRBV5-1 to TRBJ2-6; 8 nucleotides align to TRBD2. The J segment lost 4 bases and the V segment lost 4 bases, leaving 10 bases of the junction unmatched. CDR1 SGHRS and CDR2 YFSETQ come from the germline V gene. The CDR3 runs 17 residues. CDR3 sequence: CASSPSGGGTGANVLTF. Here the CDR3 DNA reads TGCGCCAGCAGCCCCTCCGGGGGGGGGACCGGGGCCAACGTCCTGACTTTC. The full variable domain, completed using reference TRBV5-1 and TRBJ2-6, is KAGVTQTPRYLIKTRGQQVTLSCSPISGHRSVSWYQQTPGQGLQFLFEYFSETQRNKGNFPGRFSGRQFSNSRSEMNVSTLELGDSALYLCASSPSGGGTGANVLTFGAGSRLTVL.

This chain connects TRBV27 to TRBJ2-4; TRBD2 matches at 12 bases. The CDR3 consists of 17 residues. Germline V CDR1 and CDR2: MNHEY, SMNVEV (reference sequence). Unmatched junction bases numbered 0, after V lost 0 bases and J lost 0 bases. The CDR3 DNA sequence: TGTGCCAGCAGTTTATCGGGACTAGCGGGAGCCAAAAACATTCAGTACTTC. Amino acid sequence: CASSLSGLAGAKNIQYF.

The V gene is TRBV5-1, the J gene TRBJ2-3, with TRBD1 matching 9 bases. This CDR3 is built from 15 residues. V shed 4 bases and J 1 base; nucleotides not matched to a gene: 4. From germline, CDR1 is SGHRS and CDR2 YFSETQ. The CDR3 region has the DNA TGCGCCAGCAGCGTGGGACAGGGCGGCACAGATACGCAGTATTTT. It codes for CASSVGQGGTDTQYF. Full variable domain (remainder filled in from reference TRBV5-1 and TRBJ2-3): KAGVTQTPRYLIKTRGQQVTLSCSPISGHRSVSWYQQTPGQGLQFLFEYFSETQRNKGNFPGRFSGRQFSNSRSEMNVSTLELGDSALYLCASSVGQGGTDTQYFGPGTRLTVL.